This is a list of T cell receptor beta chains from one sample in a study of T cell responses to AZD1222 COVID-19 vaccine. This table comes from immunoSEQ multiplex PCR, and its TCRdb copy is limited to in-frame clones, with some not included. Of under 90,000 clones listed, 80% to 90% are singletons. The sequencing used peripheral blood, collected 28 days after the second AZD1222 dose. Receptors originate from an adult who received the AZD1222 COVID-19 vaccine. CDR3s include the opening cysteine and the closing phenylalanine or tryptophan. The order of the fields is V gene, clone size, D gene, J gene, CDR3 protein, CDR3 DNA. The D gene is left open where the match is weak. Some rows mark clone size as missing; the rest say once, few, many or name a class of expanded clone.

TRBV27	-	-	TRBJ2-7	CASSGGSNSYEQYF	TGTGCCAGCAGCGGGGGCAGCAACTCCTACGAGCAGTACTTC
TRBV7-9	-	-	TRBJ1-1	CASSPRGQTEAFF	TGTGCCAGCAGCCCCCGGGGACAAACTGAAGCTTTCTTT
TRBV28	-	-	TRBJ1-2	CASRPTGTSFPYGYTF	TGTGCCAGCAGGCCTACCGGGACATCATTTCCCTATGGCTACACCTTC
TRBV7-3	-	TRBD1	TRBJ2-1	CASSPQGAAYNEQFF	TGTGCCAGCAGCCCTCAGGGGGCTGCCTACAATGAGCAGTTCTTC
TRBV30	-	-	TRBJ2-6	CAWTLQKGGRISGANVLTF	TGTGCCTGGACTTTGCAGAAGGGGGGCCGAATCTCTGGGGCCAACGTCCTGACTTTC
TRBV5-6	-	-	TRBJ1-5	CASSLDPLCQPQHF	TGTGCCAGCAGCTTGGATCCCCTTTGTCAGCCCCAGCATTTT
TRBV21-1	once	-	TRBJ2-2	CASSNLAGVPGELFF	TGTGCCAGCAGCAATCTAGCGGGAGTTCCCGGGGAGCTGTTTTTT
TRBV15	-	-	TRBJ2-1	CATSRVGELDNEQFF	TGTGCCACCAGCAGAGTAGGGGAACTAGACAATGAGCAGTTCTTC
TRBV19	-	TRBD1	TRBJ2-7	CASSSGTGVYEQYF	TGTGCCAGCTCGTCCGGGACAGGGGTCTACGAGCAGTACTTC
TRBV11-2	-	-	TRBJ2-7	CASSLRSGLVLRGQYF	TGTGCCAGCAGCTTAAGATCAGGGCTCGTCCTACGAGGGCAGTACTTC
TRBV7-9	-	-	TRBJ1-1	CASSSGRTLYAFF	TGTGCCAGCAGCTCCGGGAGGACCCTGTATGCTTTCTTT
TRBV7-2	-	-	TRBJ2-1	CASSWTPDRNEQFF	TGTGCCAGCAGCTGGACCCCTGACCGCAATGAGCAGTTCTTC
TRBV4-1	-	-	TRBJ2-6	CASSQFMGGPGANVLTF	TGCGCCAGCAGCCAATTTATGGGGGGTCCTGGGGCCAACGTCCTGACTTTC
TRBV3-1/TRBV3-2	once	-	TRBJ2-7	CASSQRGGSSEQYF	TGTGCCAGCAGCCAACGAGGAGGGTCCAGCGAGCAGTACTTC
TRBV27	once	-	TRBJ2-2	CASSLRSTGELFF	TGTGCCAGCAGTTTAAGGTCCACCGGGGAGCTGTTTTTT
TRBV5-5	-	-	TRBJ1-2	CASSRAWRGDHYGYTF	TGTGCCAGCAGCCGTGCGTGGAGGGGAGATCACTATGGCTACACCTTC
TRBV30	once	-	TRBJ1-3	CAWSVPNSGNTIYF	TGTGCCTGGAGTGTTCCCAACTCTGGAAACACCATATATTTT
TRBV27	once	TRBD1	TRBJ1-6	CASSLSDRGNSPLHF	TGTGCCAGCAGTTTAAGCGACAGGGGAAATTCACCCCTCCACTTT
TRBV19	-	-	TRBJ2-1	CASKAFLGVYDEQFF	TGTGCCAGCAAGGCGTTTCTGGGAGTTTACGATGAGCAGTTCTTC
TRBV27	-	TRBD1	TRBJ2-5	CASRTRLGTGQETQYF	TGTGCCAGCAGAACCCGGTTGGGGACAGGGCAAGAGACCCAGTACTTC
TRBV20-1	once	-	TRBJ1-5	CSASLGQPQHF	TGCAGTGCTAGCCTGGGGCAGCCCCAGCATTTT
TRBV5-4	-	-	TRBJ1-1	CASSLRNTEAFF	TGTGCCAGCAGCCTCCGGAACACTGAAGCTTTCTTT
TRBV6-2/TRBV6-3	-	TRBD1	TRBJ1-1	CASSYSRYRGDTEAFF	TGTGCCAGCAGTTACTCGAGGTACAGGGGTGACACTGAAGCTTTCTTT
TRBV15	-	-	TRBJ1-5	CATSTRTVRNQPQHF	TGTGCCACCAGCACCCGGACAGTCCGCAATCAGCCCCAGCATTTT
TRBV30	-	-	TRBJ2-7	CAWSSTSYSYEQYF	TGTGCCTGGAGTTCGACATCATACTCCTACGAGCAGTACTTC
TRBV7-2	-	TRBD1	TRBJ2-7	CASSLDRGPRSEQYF	TGTGCCAGCAGCTTAGACAGGGGACCGCGGAGCGAGCAGTACTTC
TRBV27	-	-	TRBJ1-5	CASSAMGQPQHF	TGTGCCAGCAGTGCCATGGGTCAGCCCCAGCATTTT
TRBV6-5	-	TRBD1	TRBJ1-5	CASRGQGLGNQPQHF	TGTGCCAGCAGGGGACAGGGGTTGGGCAATCAGCCCCAGCATTTT
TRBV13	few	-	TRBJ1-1	CASSPAGRGFEAFF	TGTGCCAGCAGCCCCGCGGGTCGTGGTTTCGAAGCTTTCTTT
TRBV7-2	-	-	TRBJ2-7	CASGLLWSSYEQYF	TGTGCCAGCGGTCTTTTGTGGAGCTCCTACGAGCAGTACTTC
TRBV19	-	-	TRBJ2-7	CASRDIGGYEQYF	TGTGCCAGTAGGGATATTGGAGGCTACGAGCAGTACTTC
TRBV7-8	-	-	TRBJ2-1	CASSLDRAEGFNEQFF	TGTGCCAGCAGCTTAGATCGAGCGGAGGGTTTCAATGAGCAGTTCTTC
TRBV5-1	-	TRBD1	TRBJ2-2	CASSGGQGTGELFF	TGCGCCAGCAGCGGGGGACAGGGCACCGGGGAGCTGTTTTTT
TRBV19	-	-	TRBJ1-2	CASSRSWDLGYTF	TGTGCCAGTAGTAGGTCTTGGGACCTTGGCTACACCTTC
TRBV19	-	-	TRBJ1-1	CASSEGSNTEAFF	TGTGCCAGTAGCGAAGGATCTAACACTGAAGCTTTCTTT
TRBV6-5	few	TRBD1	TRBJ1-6	CASARGGADNSPLHF	TGTGCCAGCGCCCGAGGGGGCGCCGATAATTCACCCCTCCACTTT
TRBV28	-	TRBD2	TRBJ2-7	CASSSGGYEQYF	TGTGCCAGCTCCTCGGGGGGTTACGAGCAGTACTTC